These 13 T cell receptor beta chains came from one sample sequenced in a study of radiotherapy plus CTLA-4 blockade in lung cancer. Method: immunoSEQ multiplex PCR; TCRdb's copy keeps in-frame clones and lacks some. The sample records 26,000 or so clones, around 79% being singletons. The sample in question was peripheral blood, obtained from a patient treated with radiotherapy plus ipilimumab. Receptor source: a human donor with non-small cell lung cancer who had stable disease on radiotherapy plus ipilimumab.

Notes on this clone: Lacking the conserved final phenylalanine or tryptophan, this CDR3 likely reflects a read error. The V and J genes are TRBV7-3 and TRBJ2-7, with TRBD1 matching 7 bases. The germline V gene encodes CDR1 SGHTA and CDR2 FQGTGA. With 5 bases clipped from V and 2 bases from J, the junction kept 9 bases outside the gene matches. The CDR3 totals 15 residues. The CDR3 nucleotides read TGTGCCAGCAGCACCTGGACAGGAGGCGCCTACGAGCAGTACGCC. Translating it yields CASSTWTGGAYEQYA.

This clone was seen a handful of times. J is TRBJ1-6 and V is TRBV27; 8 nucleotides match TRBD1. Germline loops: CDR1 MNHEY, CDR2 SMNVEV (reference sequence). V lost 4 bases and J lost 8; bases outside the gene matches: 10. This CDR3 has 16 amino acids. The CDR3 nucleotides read TGTGCCAGCAGTTCTTCCCGGACAGGGCTACATTCACCCCTCCACTTT. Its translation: CASSSSRTGLHSPLHF.

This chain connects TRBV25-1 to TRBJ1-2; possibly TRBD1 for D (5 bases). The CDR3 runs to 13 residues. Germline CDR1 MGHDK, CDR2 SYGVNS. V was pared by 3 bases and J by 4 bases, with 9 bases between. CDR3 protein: CASSDRQLYGYTF. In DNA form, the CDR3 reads TGTGCCAGCAGTGACCGACAGCTCTATGGCTACACCTTC.

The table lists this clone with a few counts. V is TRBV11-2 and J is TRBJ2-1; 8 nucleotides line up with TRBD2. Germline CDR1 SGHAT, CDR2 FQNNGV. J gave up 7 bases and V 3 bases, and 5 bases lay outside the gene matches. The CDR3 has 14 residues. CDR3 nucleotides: TGTGCCAGCAGCTTCTCCGCGGGGGGTAATGAGCAGTTCTTC. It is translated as CASSFSAGGNEQFF.

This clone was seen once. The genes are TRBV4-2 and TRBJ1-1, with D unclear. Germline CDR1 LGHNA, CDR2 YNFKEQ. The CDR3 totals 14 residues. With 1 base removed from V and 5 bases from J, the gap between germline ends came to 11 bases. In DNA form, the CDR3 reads TGTGCCAGCAGCCAAGTGGACCTCGGGACTGAAGCTTTCTTT. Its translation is CASSQVDLGTEAFF.

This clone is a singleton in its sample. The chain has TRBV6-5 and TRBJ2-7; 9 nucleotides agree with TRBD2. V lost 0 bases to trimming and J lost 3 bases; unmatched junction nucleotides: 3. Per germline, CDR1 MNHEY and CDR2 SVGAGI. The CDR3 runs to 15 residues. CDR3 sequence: CASSYSGTSFYEQYF. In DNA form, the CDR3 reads TGTGCCAGCAGTTACTCAGGGACTAGCTTCTACGAGCAGTACTTC.

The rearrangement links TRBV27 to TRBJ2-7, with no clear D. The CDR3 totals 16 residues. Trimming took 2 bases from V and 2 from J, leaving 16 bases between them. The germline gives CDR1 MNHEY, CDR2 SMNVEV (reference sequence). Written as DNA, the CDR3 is TGTGCCAGCAGTTTACAGGCGAACGTTCCCACCTACGAGCAGTACTTC. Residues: CASSLQANVPTYEQYF.

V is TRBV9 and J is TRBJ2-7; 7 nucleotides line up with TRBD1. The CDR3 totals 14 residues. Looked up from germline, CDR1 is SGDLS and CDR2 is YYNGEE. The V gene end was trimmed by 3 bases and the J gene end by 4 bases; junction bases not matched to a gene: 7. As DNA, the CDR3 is TGTGCCAGCAGCGGACCCCGGGACAGATACGAGCAGTACTTC. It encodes CASSGPRDRYEQYF.

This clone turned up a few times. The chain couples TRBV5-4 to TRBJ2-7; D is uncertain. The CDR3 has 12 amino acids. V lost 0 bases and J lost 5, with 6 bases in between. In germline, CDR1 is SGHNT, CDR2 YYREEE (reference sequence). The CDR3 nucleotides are TGTGCCAGCAGCTTGGTTAGCCACGAGCAGTACTTC. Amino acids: CASSLVSHEQYF.

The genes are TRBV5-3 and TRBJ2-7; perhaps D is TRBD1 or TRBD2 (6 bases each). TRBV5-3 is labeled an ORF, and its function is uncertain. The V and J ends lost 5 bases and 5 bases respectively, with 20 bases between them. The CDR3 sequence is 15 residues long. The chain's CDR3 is CARRPSGGVSHEQYV. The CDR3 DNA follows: TGTGCCAGAAGGCCATCCGGGGGCGTCTCGCACGAGCAGTACGTC.

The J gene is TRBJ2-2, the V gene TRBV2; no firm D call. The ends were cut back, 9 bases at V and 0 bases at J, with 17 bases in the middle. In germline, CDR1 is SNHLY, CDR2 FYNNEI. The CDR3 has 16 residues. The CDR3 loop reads CARVAQEGSNTGELFF. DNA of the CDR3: TGTGCCAGAGTAGCCCAAGAAGGTTCGAACACCGGGGAGCTGTTTTTT.

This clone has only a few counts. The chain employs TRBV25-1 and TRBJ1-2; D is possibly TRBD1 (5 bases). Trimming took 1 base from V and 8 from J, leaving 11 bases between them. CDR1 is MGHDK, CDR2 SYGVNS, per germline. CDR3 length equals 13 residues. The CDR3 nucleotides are TGTGCCAGCAGTGAATCCGGGGCGCAGGGCTACACCTTC. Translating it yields CASSESGAQGYTF.

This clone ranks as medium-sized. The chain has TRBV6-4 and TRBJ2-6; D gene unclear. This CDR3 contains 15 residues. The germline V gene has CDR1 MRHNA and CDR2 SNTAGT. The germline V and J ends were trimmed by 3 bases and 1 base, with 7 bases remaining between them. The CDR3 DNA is TGTGCCAGCAGTGAATCAAATTCTGGGGCCAACGTCCTGACTTTC. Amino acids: CASSESNSGANVLTF.